A single sample is the source of the 10 T cell receptor beta chains below, sequenced in a study of CD8+ T cells in alopecia areata. Following extraction, RNA underwent reverse transcription to cDNA, which served as the sequencing template. The assay was immunoSEQ multiplex PCR, and TCRdb's table has in-frame clones only and misses some. Of about 210,000 clones listed, about three fifths were seen once; the top ten hold 1.6%. Treatment of the sample: oral pan-JAK inhibitor, 5-10 mg twice daily. This sample comprised CD4+ T cells sorted from blood, obtained at week 4, from a patient treated with tofacitinib. The receptors originated from a human donor with alopecia areata.

This clone was found many times. This sequence joins TRBV19 and TRBJ1-2; D call uncertain. Germline CDR1 LNHDA, CDR2 SQIVND (reference sequence). Trimming took off 2 bases at V and 0 bases at J, with 10 bases between the two ends. The CDR3 runs to 15 residues. The CDR3 DNA reads as TGTGCCAGTAGTATATCTGGAGGAGCTAACTATGGCTACACCTTC. Residues: CASSISGGANYGYTF.

This chain joins TRBV13 and TRBJ2-7; D is unclear. Per the germline V gene, CDR1 is PRHDT and CDR2 is FYEKMQ (reference sequence). The CDR3 runs to 15 residues. Trimming pared 3 bases from V and 6 bases from J, leaving 18 bases between. The CDR3 loop reads CASSLEGDTKAEQYF. CDR3 DNA: TGTGCCAGCAGCTTGGAAGGCGACACGAAGGCCGAGCAGTACTTC.

V and J are TRBV7-3 and TRBJ1-2; 8 bases are a match to TRBD1. V was pared by 5 bases and J by 8 bases, with 10 bases of the junction left unmatched. The CDR3 loop spans 14 amino acids. Germline lookup yields CDR1 SGHTA and CDR2 FQGTGA. CDR3 nucleotide sequence: TGTGCCAGCAGCATGAAGACAGGGGCAGGAGGCTACACCTTC. It translates to CASSMKTGAGGYTF.

This clone has more than one count but fewer than ten. The chain combines TRBV5-6 with TRBJ2-7; a possible D gene is TRBD2 (6 bases). CDR1 is SGHDT and CDR2 is YYEEEE in the germline V gene. The CDR3 length is 13 residues. The V end was cut by 4 bases, the J end by 10 bases, with 18 bases between. CDR3 sequence (DNA): TGTGCCAGCAGCCCACCCGGGACTGAGGCCCAGTACTTC. Its translation: CASSPPGTEAQYF.

Only a few counts were recorded for this clone. This chain uses TRBV7-2 with TRBJ2-5; 7 bases are a match to TRBD2. Trimming removed 8 bases from V and 4 bases from J; junction bases left unmatched: 10. This CDR3 region has 14 residues. The germline V gene has CDR1 SGHTA and CDR2 FQGNSA. The CDR3 DNA is TGTGCCAGCGGGTGGAGGACTAGTGTAGAGACCCAGTACTTC. Its translation is CASGWRTSVETQYF.

V usage is TRBV29-1 and J usage is TRBJ1-4; no firm D call. CDR3 length: 13 residues. Germline V gene sequence: CDR1 SQVTM, CDR2 ANQGSEA. Trimming left V 5 bases short and J 7 bases short, with 14 bases between. CDR3 protein: CSVSSAGGEKLFF. The CDR3, as DNA: TGCAGCGTTAGTAGCGCAGGAGGTGAAAAACTGTTTTTT.

V and J are TRBV9 and TRBJ2-7, with D hard to call. V lost 0 bases and J lost 3, with 10 bases in between. The V gene's germline CDR1 is SGDLS and CDR2 YYNGEE. The length of the CDR3 is 14 residues. The CDR3 nucleotides read TGTGCCAGCAGCGTAGGCCGTAGGGACTACGAGCAGTACTTC. This codes for CASSVGRRDYEQYF.

The count of this clone is one. The rearrangement joins TRBV29-1 to TRBJ2-6; no clear D. This CDR3 has 18 residues. V was clipped by 6 bases and J by 0 bases, with 21 bases between them. CDR1 and CDR2 from the germline V gene are SQVTM and ANQGSEA. This chain's CDR3 is CSVERTEIPSSGANVLTF. For the CDR3, the DNA is TGCAGCGTAGAACGTACAGAAATTCCCAGCTCTGGGGCCAACGTCCTGACTTTC.

The rearrangement joins TRBV15 to TRBJ2-7; 7 positions match TRBD2. Germline-derived CDR1 and CDR2 are LNHNV and YYDKDF (reference sequence). The CDR3 sequence is 17 residues long. The V and J ends lost 0 bases and 1 base, in that order; junction bases with no gene match: 9. CDR3 loop: CATSRDKREYRSYEQYF. The CDR3 DNA reads TGTGCCACCAGCAGAGATAAGCGGGAATACAGGTCCTACGAGCAGTACTTC.

This clone was counted between two and nine times. This sequence joins TRBV5-4 and TRBJ2-3, with a weak D call TRBD1 (6 bases). Trimming pared 3 bases from V and 6 bases from J, leaving 8 bases between. The CDR3 sequence is 12 residues long. Germline V CDR1 and CDR2: SGHNT, YYREEE (reference sequence). CDR3: CASSYQGDTQYF. The CDR3 nucleotides are TGTGCCAGCAGCTACCAGGGGGATACGCAGTATTTT.